These 20 T cell receptor beta chains were all obtained from the same sample, sequenced in a study of radiation and T cells in renal cell carcinoma. Sample time point: baseline pretreatment blood. Treatment in this sample: 15 Gy SBRT to primary tumor, nephrectomy 4 weeks later. Only in-frame clones appear in the TCRdb table, and some are missing; sequencing was by immunoSEQ multiplex PCR. The sample consists of 100,000 to 150,000 clones, 80% to 85% of them appearing once. Sequenced here: blood, sampled from a patient whose treatment included radiotherapy and nephrectomy. The receptors were gathered from an older woman with renal cell carcinoma.

This clone was seen a few times. CDR3 in DNA: TGTGCCAGCAGTTTGGACAGTCCCCCCGGGCGGGTTCAGCAGTTCTTC. As protein: CASSLDSPPGRVQQFF. The chain couples TRBV27 to TRBJ2-1; D is possibly TRBD1 (6 bases). The CDR3 is made up of 16 amino acids. The germline V gene has CDR1 MNHEY and CDR2 SMNVEV (reference sequence). V was cut by 3 bases and J by 11 bases, with 23 bases left in between.

The rearrangement links TRBV30 to TRBJ2-7; D assignment may be TRBD1 or TRBD2 (5 bases each). The V and J ends lost 2 bases and 3 bases respectively, with 23 bases between them. Germline V gene data show CDR1 as GTSNPN and CDR2 as SVGIG (reference sequence). The CDR3 has 17 amino acids. This chain's CDR3 is CAWSPISPGPWRYEQYF. CDR3 coding DNA: TGTGCCTGGAGTCCCATCTCGCCGGGGCCATGGCGCTACGAGCAGTACTTC.

In the case of this clone: The same CDR3 can be traced to other DNA sequences in this sample. The CDR3 here is CAWSVASNQPQHF. CDR3 nucleotides: TGTGCCTGGAGTGTGGCGTCAAATCAGCCCCAGCATTTT. The chain couples TRBV30 to TRBJ1-5; D is unclear. V was pared by 0 bases and J by 4 bases, with 7 bases between. CDR3 length: 13 residues. Germline values: CDR1 GTSNPN, CDR2 SVGIG (reference sequence).

The rearrangement joins TRBV29-1 to TRBJ1-4; no reliable D call. The CDR3 consists of 13 residues. The V gene's germline CDR1 is SQVTM and CDR2 ANQGSEA. V was shortened by 7 bases and J by 10 bases, with 19 bases between the two germline ends. CDR3 in amino acids: CSGAEGLGGKLFF. For the CDR3, the DNA is TGCAGCGGTGCCGAAGGCCTGGGAGGAAAACTGTTTTTT. Supplemented by reference TRBV29-1 and TRBJ1-4, the full variable domain reads SAVISQKPSRDICQRGTSLTIQCQVDSQVTMMFWYRQQPGQSLTLIATANQGSEATYESGFVIDKFPISRPNLTFSTLTVSNMSPEDSSIYLCSGAEGLGGKLFFGSGTQLSVL.

The chain joins TRBV30 to TRBJ1-2; a weak D match, TRBD1 (6 bases). The V gene lost 0 bases and the J gene lost 8 bases, with 25 bases spanning the gap. The CDR3 loop spans 17 amino acids. Germline V gene data show CDR1 as GTSNPN and CDR2 as SVGIG (reference sequence). The CDR3: CAWSVLGQGIPYRGYTF. The CDR3 coding sequence is TGTGCCTGGAGTGTATTGGGTCAGGGGATCCCCTATCGCGGCTACACCTTC.

The CDR3 sequence: CASSPVRTGPNYGYTF. In nucleotides, the CDR3 is TGTGCCAGCAGTCCAGTCCGGACGGGTCCTAACTATGGCTACACCTTC. The chain uses TRBV27 and TRBJ1-2, with D unclear. Germline V gives CDR1 MNHEY, CDR2 SMNVEV (reference sequence). The CDR3 length is 16 residues. V was clipped by 5 bases and J by 0 bases, with 16 bases between them.

V gene TRBV5-4 combines with J gene TRBJ1-2, with 11 positions matching TRBD1. After removal of 4 bases from V and 4 bases from J, the junction contained 9 bases not matched to a gene. The CDR3 is 16 amino acids. Germline CDR1 SGHNT, CDR2 YYREEE (reference sequence). The CDR3 is CASSTDRGRDGYGYTF. DNA for the CDR3: TGTGCCAGCAGCACGGACAGGGGGCGCGATGGCTATGGCTACACCTTC.

The chain employs TRBV19 and TRBJ1-4, with D perhaps matching TRBD1 (5 bases). The V end was cut by 5 bases, the J end by 7 bases, with 14 bases between. This CDR3 has 14 amino acids. Germline values: CDR1 LNHDA, CDR2 SQIVND (reference sequence). The CDR3: CASSVQGRGEKLFF. For the CDR3, the DNA is TGTGCCAGTAGTGTGCAGGGTAGGGGTGAAAAACTGTTTTTT.

The rearrangement joins TRBV27 to TRBJ2-2; D is possibly TRBD2 (6 bases). The V end was cut by 3 bases, the J end by 5 bases, with 7 bases between. This CDR3 contains 13 residues. CDR1 and CDR2 (germline): MNHEY, SMNVEV (reference sequence). The CDR3 sequence: CASSFGGTGELFF. The CDR3 nucleotides read TGTGCCAGCAGTTTTGGAGGGACCGGGGAGCTGTTTTTT.

J is TRBJ1-5 and V is TRBV10-3, with TRBD1 identical over 8 bases. The CDR3 has 14 residues. The J segment lost 6 bases and the V segment lost 3 bases, leaving 4 bases of the junction unmatched. CDR1 and CDR2 (germline): ENHRY, SYGVKD. The CDR3 region is CAISEDRGGQPQHF. The DNA of the CDR3 is TGTGCCATCAGTGAAGACAGGGGAGGTCAGCCCCAGCATTTT.

J is TRBJ1-3 and V is TRBV28; D unresolved. From germline, CDR1 is MDHEN and CDR2 SYDVKM. There are 15 residues in the CDR3. Trimming left V 6 bases short and J 8 bases short, with 20 bases between. In DNA form, the CDR3 reads TGTGCCAGCAGCCGAACTAGAGGGTTCATAGACACCATATATTTT. This translates into CASSRTRGFIDTIYF.

The V gene is TRBV5-4, the J gene TRBJ1-1; a weak D match, TRBD1 (6 bases). V shed 0 bases and J shed 0 bases, with 9 bases lying between them. Germline assignment: CDR1 SGHNT and CDR2 YYREEE (reference sequence). The CDR3 is made up of 15 amino acids. The CDR3 DNA reads as TGTGCCAGCAGCTTGGACAGGGCGGTGAACACTGAAGCTTTCTTT. It specifies CASSLDRAVNTEAFF. The variable domain in full, with the rest retrieved from reference TRBV5-4 and TRBJ1-1, is ETGVTQSPTHLIKTRGQQVTLRCSSQSGHNTVSWYQQALGQGPQFIFQYYREEENGRGNFPPRFSGLQFPNYSSELNVNALELDDSALYLCASSLDRAVNTEAFFGQGTRLTVV.

The chain uses TRBV6-1 and TRBJ2-2, with 10 nucleotides matching TRBD1. V gave up 6 bases and J gave up 4 bases; unmatched junction bases: 5. This CDR3 comprises 15 residues. Germline CDR1 is MNHNS and CDR2 is SASEGT. This chain's CDR3 is CASSPGQGFTGELFF. The CDR3 bases are TGTGCCAGCAGCCCGGGACAGGGGTTCACCGGGGAGCTGTTTTTT.

The chain uses TRBV7-3 and TRBJ2-7, with 13 bases fitting TRBD2. CDR1 is SGHTA and CDR2 is FQGTGA in the germline V gene. The length of the CDR3 is 14 residues. V shed 5 bases, J shed 6 bases, and the junction held 4 bases outside the gene matches. CDR3 coding DNA: TGTGCCAGCAGCCTACTAGCGGGAGGGTCCGAGCAGTACTTC. Translated: CASSLLAGGSEQYF. Full variable domain (remainder filled in from reference TRBV7-3 and TRBJ2-7): GAGVSQTPSNKVTEKGKYVELRCDPISGHTALYWYRQSLGQGPEFLIYFQGTGAADDSGLPNDRFFAVRPEGSVSTLKIQRTERGDSAVYLCASSLLAGGSEQYFGPGTRLTVT.

The chain recombines TRBV19 with TRBJ2-2; 13 bases line up with TRBD2. Unmatched junction bases numbered 8, after V lost 5 bases and J lost 2 bases. Germline assignment: CDR1 LNHDA and CDR2 SQIVND (reference sequence). This CDR3 has 18 amino acids. The CDR3 spells CASSQRRLAGGNTGELFF. The CDR3 nucleotides read TGTGCCAGTAGTCAACGTCGACTAGCGGGAGGAAACACCGGGGAGCTGTTTTTT. The complete variable domain, with remaining parts taken from reference TRBV19 and TRBJ2-2, reads DGGITQSPKYLFRKEGQNVTLSCEQNLNHDAMYWYRQDPGQGLRLIYYSQIVNDFQKGDIAEGYSVSREKKESFPLTVTSAQKNPTAFYLCASSQRRLAGGNTGELFFGEGSRLTVL.

The rearrangement uses TRBV19 and TRBJ1-2, with a weak D call TRBD1 (5 bases). The germline V gene has CDR1 LNHDA and CDR2 SQIVND (reference sequence). The CDR3 consists of 14 residues. The ends were cut back, 7 bases at V and 8 bases at J, with 20 bases in the middle. The CDR3 nucleotides are TGTGCCAGTAACCCCTTTACTGGGGGAAGAGGCTACACCTTC. It yields the protein CASNPFTGGRGYTF.

The V and J genes are TRBV30 and TRBJ1-2, with 7 bases fitting TRBD1. CDR3 length: 12 amino acids. CDR1 and CDR2 from the germline V gene are GTSNPN and SVGIG (reference sequence). J gave up 5 bases and V 7 bases, and 7 bases lay outside the gene matches. CDR3 residues: CALGRGGYGYTF. As DNA, the CDR3 is TGTGCCTTGGGCAGGGGGGGGTATGGCTACACCTTC.

This chain connects TRBV2 to TRBJ1-5; D is uncertain. Germline V gene data show CDR1 as SNHLY and CDR2 as FYNNEI. The CDR3 is 12 residues long. Trimming removed 8 bases at V and 4 bases at J, with 9 bases between. CDR3 nucleotide sequence: TGTGCCAGCGGGTCAGAAAATCAGCCCCAGCATTTT. This translates into CASGSENQPQHF.

V usage is TRBV2 and J usage is TRBJ2-1; 11 bases are a match to TRBD2. The CDR3 length is 15 residues. Germline loops: CDR1 SNHLY, CDR2 FYNNEI. The V gene end was trimmed by 6 bases and the J gene end by 4 bases; junction bases not matched to a gene: 5. The CDR3 is CASRPLAGGYNEQFF. CDR3 DNA sequence: TGTGCCAGCAGACCCTTAGCGGGGGGGTACAATGAGCAGTTCTTC.

The chain has TRBV28 and TRBJ1-3; no reliable D call. The CDR3 runs 15 residues. V dropped 4 bases and J dropped 1 base, with 11 bases sitting between them. The germline gives CDR1 MDHEN, CDR2 SYDVKM. The CDR3 DNA reads as TGTGCCAGCAGTTCCGGGTCCCTTTCTGGAAACACCATATATTTT. Translating gives CASSSGSLSGNTIYF.